Listed below are T cell receptor beta chains from one sample, sequenced in a study of cytomegalovirus exposure and HLA in healthy donors. Profiled with immunoSEQ multiplex PCR; TCRdb holds only in-frame clones, not every one. In the table there are under 200,000 clones, 70% to 90% of which are singletons. Input material: PBMCs. Source of these receptors: a woman between 25 and 40 years old in good health and CMV-seronegative. Both conserved end residues are part of each CDR3. The order of the fields is V gene, CDR3 length, D gene, J gene, clone size, CDR3 DNA, CDR3 protein. A D gene is named only where the DNA matches it firmly. Size is stated for part of the rows, as once, few or many counts, or as a class when the clone is expanded.

>TRBV5-1|15|TRBD1|TRBJ2-7|-
TGCGCCAGCAGGGACGGACAGGGTCTACACTACGAGCAGTGCTTC
CASRDGQGLHYEQCF
>TRBV25-1|14|-|TRBJ1-5|-
TGTGCCAGCAAGGAGGGGCCAGAGAATCAGCCCCAGCATTTT
CASKEGPENQPQHF
>TRBV6-5|14|-|TRBJ2-5|-
TGTGCCAGCAGCTCGGAGGGAAGGGAGGAGACCCAGTACTTC
CASSSEGREETQYF
>TRBV19|12|-|TRBJ2-2|-
TGTGCCAGTGGGAGTTACACCGGGGAGCTGTTTTTT
CASGSYTGELFF
>TRBV5-1|14|-|TRBJ2-7|once
TGCGCCAGCAGCGCACGGGACGCCGCGGGAGAGCAGTACTTC
CASSARDAAGEQYF
>TRBV5-1|15|TRBD2|TRBJ2-1|-
TGCGCCAGCAGCTTTCCTAGCGGGCCCGGGGATGAGCAGTTCTTC
CASSFPSGPGDEQFF
>TRBV5-1|14|TRBD1|TRBJ1-2|-
TGCGCCAGCAGCTTTGACAGGGCTGATCATGGCTACACCTTC
CASSFDRADHGYTF
>TRBV7-9|14|TRBD1|TRBJ2-7|-
TGTGCCAGCAGCTGGGGGGACAGGACGACGGAGCAGTACTTC
CASSWGDRTTEQYF
>TRBV18|14|TRBD2|TRBJ2-1|-
TGTGCCAGCTCACCTCCGGGACTAGCTCCCGAGCAGTTCTTC
CASSPPGLAPEQFF
>TRBV7-9|17|TRBD2|TRBJ2-7|-
TGTGCCAGCAGCTCACGACCGACTAGCGGGAGGGTCTACGAGCAGTACTTC
CASSSRPTSGRVYEQYF
>TRBV7-2|16|TRBD1|TRBJ2-2|-
TGTGCCAGCAGCCGGACAGGGCGTATGGGCACCGGGGAGCTGTTTTTT
CASSRTGRMGTGELFF
>TRBV27|14|-|TRBJ1-5|once
TGTGCCAGCGCCGAAGGGGGTAGCAATCAGCCCCAGCATTTT
CASAEGGSNQPQHF
>TRBV5-1|15|-|TRBJ2-6|-
TGCGCCAGCAGCTTGGACGGTTCTGGGGCCAACGTCCTGACTTTC
CASSLDGSGANVLTF
>TRBV7-2|14|TRBD1|TRBJ2-7|-
TGTGCCAGCAGCTTCGACAGGGCCTCCTACGAGCAGTACTTC
CASSFDRASYEQYF
>TRBV5-5|17|TRBD1|TRBJ2-5|-
TGTGCCAGCAGCCAAGTCCCGGGACAGGGTGCTGGGAAGACCCAGTACTTC
CASSQVPGQGAGKTQYF
>TRBV25-1|13|TRBD1|TRBJ2-7|few
TGTGCCAGCAGTCGAACAGGGGCCGGCGAGCAGTACTTC
CASSRTGAGEQYF
>TRBV9|13|TRBD1|TRBJ1-2|-
TGTGCCAGCAGTGCGACAGGGCCCTATGGCTACACCTTC
CASSATGPYGYTF
>TRBV27|15|TRBD1|TRBJ1-2|-
TGTGCCAGCAGTCTGACAGGGGGTCTTAACTATGGCTACACCTTC
CASSLTGGLNYGYTF
>TRBV7-9|15|TRBD2|TRBJ2-3|-
TGTGCCAGCAGCTTAGCAACTAGCGGAACAGATACGCAGTATTTT
CASSLATSGTDTQYF
>TRBV7-2|16|TRBD2|TRBJ2-1|-
TGTGCCAGCAGCATCCACGGGGGGGTCTCCTACAATGAGCAGTTCTTC
CASSIHGGVSYNEQFF
>TRBV2|13|TRBD1|TRBJ2-1|-
TGTGCCAGCAGTTGGGACAGGGGTAATGAGCAGTTCTTC
CASSWDRGNEQFF
>TRBV4-3|15|TRBD1|TRBJ1-6|-
TGCGCCAGCAGCCAAAACAGGGGGAACGGTTCACCCCTCCACTTT
CASSQNRGNGSPLHF
>TRBV7-2|15|TRBD2|TRBJ2-7|-
TGTGCCAGCAGCTCAGACGGGACTAGCTACAACGAGCAGTACTTC
CASSSDGTSYNEQYF
>TRBV21-1|15|-|TRBJ1-2|-
TGTGCCAGCAGCTTTCGGACAGGGGACGGCTATGGCTACACCTTC
CASSFRTGDGYGYTF
>TRBV7-9|13|TRBD1|TRBJ2-7|-
TGTTCCAGCAGCCGGGGACAGTCCTACGAGCAGTACTTC
CSSSRGQSYEQYF
>TRBV5-1|18|TRBD2|TRBJ2-7|-
TGCGCCAGCAGCTGGGGACTAGCGGGAGGGCCTAGCTCCTACGAGCAGTACTTC
CASSWGLAGGPSSYEQYF
>TRBV25-1|14|-|TRBJ1-1|-
TGTGCCACCCGGGAGGCCCGGGCGAACACTGAAGCTTTCTTT
CATREARANTEAFF
>TRBV7-2|16|-|TRBJ2-2|-
TGTGCCAGCAGCTTAGCGATACAGGGTGAGACCGGGGAGCTGTTTTTT
CASSLAIQGETGELFF
>TRBV7-2|14|-|TRBJ1-6|-
TGTGCCAGCAGCCTAGGACAGTTCCGCGCGGCCCTCCACTTT
CASSLGQFRAALHF
>TRBV5-6|14|-|TRBJ1-2|-
TGTGCCAGCAACCCGACAGGAGTTAACTATGGCTACACCTTC
CASNPTGVNYGYTF
>TRBV19|14|-|TRBJ1-1|-
TGTGCCAGTAGGGGGGGGGCGGTTGTAACTGAAGCTTTCTTT
CASRGGAVVTEAFF
>TRBV5-4|15|TRBD2|TRBJ2-1|-
TGTGCCAGCAGCCCCGGGACTAGCGTTTACAATGAGCAGTTCTTC
CASSPGTSVYNEQFF
>TRBV6-1|14|-|TRBJ2-3|-
TGTGCCAGCAGTCTGACTTCTAGCACAGATACGCAGTATTTT
CASSLTSSTDTQYF
>TRBV27|12|-|TRBJ1-2|-
TGTGCCAGCAGTAGGGGGATAGAGGGCTACACCTTC
CASSRGIEGYTF
>TRBV7-2|15|-|TRBJ2-1|-
TGTGCCAGCAGCTTAAACGGGGGTATGGGGAATGAGCAGTTCTTC
CASSLNGGMGNEQFF
>TRBV5-4|14|TRBD1|TRBJ1-2|-
TGTGCCAGCAGCCCTGACAGGGTAGTGGGTGGCTACACCTTC
CASSPDRVVGGYTF
>TRBV13|13|-|TRBJ2-7|-
TGTGCCAGCAGCTTAGGTCCAACCTACGAGCAGTACTTC
CASSLGPTYEQYF
>TRBV7-2|15|TRBD1|TRBJ2-7|-
TGTGCCAGCAGCTCGGGACAGGGAAGGGGTCGCGAGCAGTACTTC
CASSSGQGRGREQYF
>TRBV5-4|15|-|TRBJ2-7|-
TGTGCCAGCAGCTCACCCCAGGGTACCCCCTACGAGCAGTACTTC
CASSSPQGTPYEQYF
>TRBV6-5|14|-|TRBJ1-2|-
TGTGCCAGCAGTTACTCAGGGTCCGGGAGCGGCTACACCTTC
CASSYSGSGSGYTF
>TRBV15|13|-|TRBJ2-5|-
TGTGCCACCAGCAGAGGGCTAGTAGAGACCCAGTACTTC
CATSRGLVETQYF
>TRBV29-1|14|TRBD1|TRBJ2-7|-
TGCAGCGTTGAATCGGGACAGGGGGCCTACGAGCAGTACTTC
CSVESGQGAYEQYF
>TRBV9|15|TRBD2|TRBJ2-7|-
TGTGCCAGCAGCGAGAGCGGGAGCCCCTTCGACGAGCAGTACTTC
CASSESGSPFDEQYF
>TRBV19|13|-|TRBJ2-7|-
TGTGCCAGTAGTATACTCAGGGGAGACGAGCAGTACTTC
CASSILRGDEQYF
>TRBV28|18|TRBD1|TRBJ2-2|-
TGTGCCAGCAGGGGCGAGCTGTGGGACAGACTTTCGGGTGGGGAGCTGTTTTTT
CASRGELWDRLSGGELFF
>TRBV5-1|15|TRBD1|TRBJ2-5|-
TGCGCCAGCAGCCACAGGACAGGGAGAGAAGAGACCCAGTACTTC
CASSHRTGREETQYF
>TRBV27|15|-|TRBJ2-1|-
TGTGCCAGCAGGTTGATTGGGGCGCTATACAATGAGCAGTTCTTC
CASRLIGALYNEQFF
>TRBV28|12|-|TRBJ1-5|-
TGTGCCAGCAGTGAGGGCCCTCAGCCCCAGCATTTT
CASSEGPQPQHF
>TRBV5-4|16|TRBD1|TRBJ2-7|-
TGTGCCAGCAGTCCCACAGGGGGCCTATCCTACTACGAGCAGTACTTC
CASSPTGGLSYYEQYF
>TRBV28|14|-|TRBJ2-5|-
TGTGCCAGCAGCACCCCCCCTACCCGGGGGACCCAGTACTTC
CASSTPPTRGTQYF
>TRBV5-1|14|-|TRBJ1-3|once
TGCGCCAGCAGGCCGGTCGCCTCTGGAAACACCATATATTTT
CASRPVASGNTIYF
>TRBV11-3|17|-|TRBJ2-3|-
TGTGCCAGCAGCTTAGTGGCCGGGTCTAGTGGTTTCGATACGCAGTATTTT
CASSLVAGSSGFDTQYF